The 26 T cell receptor beta chains below all came from one sample that was sequenced in a study of blood T cell repertoires in COVID-19. TCRdb keeps only in-frame clones here, not all; method: immunoSEQ multiplex PCR. The sample consists of approximately 210,000 clones, 94% of them appearing once. Sequences were obtained from peripheral blood. The receptors were sampled from a young man with COVID-19, enrolled during active disease.

V usage is TRBV6-1 and J usage is TRBJ2-5; weak D call: TRBD2 (7 bases). CDR1 MNHNS and CDR2 SASEGT come from the germline V gene. This CDR3 comprises 14 residues. Trimming shortened V by 3 bases and J by 4 bases, and 12 bases separated the two germline ends. The CDR3, as DNA: TGTGCCAGCAGTGACACGGGGGGCCCAGAGACCCAGTACTTC. This codes for CASSDTGGPETQYF.

The J gene is TRBJ1-1, the V gene TRBV7-6, with D possibly TRBD1 on 5 matching bases. The CDR3 length is 15 residues. V was trimmed by 2 bases and J by 5 bases, leaving 15 bases between them. The germline V gene has CDR1 SGHVS and CDR2 FNYEAQ. The CDR3 loop is CASSLSSGVGTEAFF. In DNA form, the CDR3 reads TGTGCCAGCAGCTTATCCTCGGGGGTGGGGACTGAAGCTTTCTTT.

The chain is built from TRBV29-1 and TRBJ1-1, with D hard to call. The germline gives CDR1 SQVTM, CDR2 ANQGSEA. The CDR3 runs to 12 residues. V shed 4 bases and J shed 4 bases, with 10 bases lying between them. The CDR3 here is CSVGDSVTEAFF. The CDR3 DNA reads as TGCAGCGTTGGCGATTCGGTCACTGAAGCTTTCTTT. Full variable domain (remainder filled in from reference TRBV29-1 and TRBJ1-1): SAVISQKPSRDICQRGTSLTIQCQVDSQVTMMFWYRQQPGQSLTLIATANQGSEATYESGFVIDKFPISRPNLTFSTLTVSNMSPEDSSIYLCSVGDSVTEAFFGQGTRLTVV.

This rearrangement joins TRBV7-3 to TRBJ2-7, with TRBD2 as a possible D gene (6 bases). Germline loops: CDR1 SGHTA, CDR2 FQGTGA. Trimming pared 2 bases from V and 7 bases from J, leaving 12 bases between. The CDR3 is 13 residues long. The chain's CDR3 is CASSLGGVGEQYF. Here the CDR3 DNA reads TGTGCCAGCAGCTTAGGAGGGGTGGGGGAGCAGTACTTC.

This chain uses TRBV2 with TRBJ1-5, with TRBD1 matching 9 bases. Germline V gives CDR1 SNHLY, CDR2 FYNNEI. The CDR3 is made up of 14 amino acids. The V and J ends lost 4 bases and 5 bases, in that order; junction bases with no gene match: 3. CDR3 DNA: TGTGCCAGCAGTGTACAGGGGGCGGATCAGCCCCAGCATTTT. Translating it yields CASSVQGADQPQHF.

J is TRBJ1-2 and V is TRBV12-3 or TRBV12-4, with D tentatively TRBD1 (6 bases). The CDR3 contains 13 residues. V dropped 6 bases and J dropped 6 bases, with 14 bases sitting between them. The CDR3 here is CASRYRDPNGYTF. CDR3 in DNA: TGTGCCAGCAGGTACAGGGACCCTAATGGCTACACCTTC.

J is TRBJ1-2 and V is TRBV6-6; no firm D call. This CDR3 is built from 14 residues. V was trimmed by 0 bases and J by 2 bases, leaving 7 bases between them. The germline V gene has CDR1 MNHNY and CDR2 SVGAGI (reference sequence). This chain's CDR3 is CASSYSPENYGYTF. The CDR3 DNA is TGTGCCAGCAGTTACTCCCCGGAGAACTATGGCTACACCTTC.

The chain links TRBV9 to TRBJ2-7; possibly TRBD1 for D (6 bases). V was shortened by 0 bases and J by 2 bases, with 9 bases between the two germline ends. Germline V gene data show CDR1 as SGDLS and CDR2 as YYNGEE. This CDR3 contains 14 residues. CDR3 loop: CASSVGQATYEQYF. DNA for the CDR3: TGTGCCAGCAGCGTAGGACAGGCCACCTACGAGCAGTACTTC.

This sequence joins TRBV3-1 (or the pseudogene TRBV3-2) and TRBJ2-3; D is perhaps TRBD1 (5 bases). From germline, CDR1 is LGHDT and CDR2 YNNKEL (reference sequence). The V end was cut by 3 bases, the J end by 2 bases, with 12 bases between. This CDR3 comprises 15 residues. Written as DNA, the CDR3 is TGTGCCAGCAGCCATGACGACAGATACACAGATACGCAGTATTTT. Translated, it gives CASSHDDRYTDTQYF.

This clone was seen a few times. This chain uses TRBV24-1 with TRBJ2-7; tentative D call: TRBD2 (6 bases). V lost 4 bases to trimming and J lost 3 bases, with 21 bases between them. CDR1 is KGHDR and CDR2 is SFDVKD in the germline V gene. This CDR3 spans 17 amino acids. CDR3 coding DNA: TGTGCCACCAGTGAAGAGGGAACCCGGGACTGGGTCTACGAGCAGTACTTC. It yields the protein CATSEEGTRDWVYEQYF.

V gene TRBV29-1 combines with J gene TRBJ2-7, with D perhaps matching TRBD1 (5 bases). The germline gives CDR1 SQVTM, CDR2 ANQGSEA. Between the trimmed V and J ends, which lost 4 bases and 2 bases, there was a span of 12 bases. CDR3 length: 13 amino acids. CDR3 protein: CSVAGRVAYEQYF. In DNA, the CDR3 is TGCAGCGTTGCTGGCAGGGTCGCCTACGAGCAGTACTTC.

This clone came up once. This chain connects TRBV5-1 to TRBJ2-5; 10 bases fit TRBD1. V gave up 4 bases and J gave up 5 bases; unmatched junction bases: 8. The germline V gene has CDR1 SGHRS and CDR2 YFSETQ. The CDR3 is 15 amino acids. CDR3 in amino acids: CASSPGQGLEETQYF. DNA of the CDR3: TGCGCCAGCAGCCCGGGACAGGGGCTGGAGGAGACCCAGTACTTC.

V and J are TRBV27 and TRBJ2-2; D gene unclear. The CDR3 covers 13 residues. Looked up from germline, CDR1 is MNHEY and CDR2 is SMNVEV (reference sequence). V lost 6 bases and J lost 5, with 10 bases in between. CDR3 nucleotides: TGTGCCAGCAGCTTTGGAGCGACCGGGGAGCTGTTTTTT. This codes for CASSFGATGELFF.

The rearrangement joins TRBV19 to TRBJ1-2; 8 nucleotides agree with TRBD1. CDR1 LNHDA and CDR2 SQIVND come from the germline V gene (reference sequence). The CDR3 is 13 amino acids. Losses at the gene ends were 4 bases for V and 8 bases for J; bases not matched to a gene: 6. The CDR3: CASSTTGGDGYTF. Here the CDR3 DNA reads TGTGCCAGTAGTACAACAGGGGGAGACGGCTACACCTTC.

The chain is built from TRBV2 and TRBJ2-1, with TRBD2 as a possible D gene (6 bases). Germline CDR1 is SNHLY and CDR2 is FYNNEI. The CDR3 has 14 residues. The V end lost 7 bases, the J end lost 6 bases, and 16 bases lay between the germline ends. The CDR3 DNA reads as TGTGCCAGCAATTCGGAGGGCTCCCGCAATGAGCAGTTCTTC. This codes for CASNSEGSRNEQFF.

The chain carries TRBV9 and TRBJ1-6; D may be TRBD1 (5 bases). The V gene's germline CDR1 is SGDLS and CDR2 YYNGEE. The V end was cut by 4 bases, the J end by 7 bases, with 15 bases between. This CDR3 has 15 residues. CDR3 sequence reads: CASSQREGNNSPLHF. In DNA, the CDR3 is TGTGCCAGCAGCCAGAGGGAGGGGAACAATTCACCCCTCCACTTT.

This chain connects TRBV2 to TRBJ1-6; D call uncertain. The germline V and J ends were trimmed by 0 bases and 10 bases, with 10 bases remaining between them. The CDR3 runs to 14 residues. CDR1 SNHLY and CDR2 FYNNEI come from the germline V gene. As DNA, the CDR3 is TGTGCCAGCAGTGAAGCGCGGTCAGTCTCACCCCTCCACTTT. Its translation is CASSEARSVSPLHF.

This chain links TRBV5-1 with TRBJ1-1, with D possibly matching TRBD1 (6 bases). Trimming shortened V by 1 base and J by 0 bases, and 10 bases separated the two germline ends. The CDR3 extends over 15 amino acids. Germline V CDR1 and CDR2: SGHRS, YFSETQ. CDR3 in DNA: TGCGCCAGCAGCTTGATACAGGGTATGAACACTGAAGCTTTCTTT. As protein: CASSLIQGMNTEAFF. Supplemented by reference TRBV5-1 and TRBJ1-1, the full variable domain reads KAGVTQTPRYLIKTRGQQVTLSCSPISGHRSVSWYQQTPGQGLQFLFEYFSETQRNKGNFPGRFSGRQFSNSRSEMNVSTLELGDSALYLCASSLIQGMNTEAFFGQGTRLTVV.

The rearrangement uses TRBV7-9 and TRBJ1-2; 8 positions match TRBD1. The CDR3 runs 15 residues. Germline V lookup: CDR1 SEHNR, CDR2 FQNEAQ (reference sequence). Trimming at V came to 5 bases and at J to 8 bases, leaving 13 bases not matched to a gene. The CDR3 bases are TGTGCCAGCAGCAGAACTAACGACAGGGGTTGGGGCTACACCTTC. Encoded protein: CASSRTNDRGWGYTF.

This chain joins TRBV9 and TRBJ1-4; D remains unclear. CDR3 size: 15 residues. V was cut by 0 bases and J by 1 base, with 7 bases left in between. CDR1 SGDLS and CDR2 YYNGEE come from the germline V gene. The CDR3 DNA follows: TGTGCCAGCAGCGTAGAACCAGGAACTAATGAAAAACTGTTTTTT. Translating gives CASSVEPGTNEKLFF.

This chain uses TRBV7-6 with TRBJ1-3; no clear D. The germline V gene has CDR1 SGHVS and CDR2 FNYEAQ. V was cut by 4 bases and J by 8 bases, with 12 bases left in between. This CDR3 region has 13 residues. The CDR3 sequence is CASSSRDGDTIYF. In nucleotides, the CDR3 is TGTGCCAGCAGCTCCCGCGACGGGGACACCATATATTTT.

This chain uses TRBV19 with TRBJ1-2; 8 bases agree with TRBD1. CDR3 size: 14 residues. CDR1 LNHDA and CDR2 SQIVND come from the germline V gene (reference sequence). The V gene end was trimmed by 6 bases and the J gene end by 5 bases; junction bases not matched to a gene: 8. In nucleotides, the CDR3 is TGTGCCAGTAGGAATACAGGGGGGAGATATGGCTACACCTTC. It specifies CASRNTGGRYGYTF.

This sequence joins TRBV29-1 and TRBJ1-3; TRBD1 agrees at 9 bases. This CDR3 is 14 amino acids long. The ends lost 6 bases at V and 1 base at J; junction bases unmatched: 4. Germline assignment: CDR1 SQVTM and CDR2 ANQGSEA. The CDR3 DNA reads TGCAGCGTCGCGGGGACAGGGTCTGGAAACACCATATATTTT. It is translated as CSVAGTGSGNTIYF. The full variable domain, its missing parts supplied by reference TRBV29-1 and TRBJ1-3, is SAVISQKPSRDICQRGTSLTIQCQVDSQVTMMFWYRQQPGQSLTLIATANQGSEATYESGFVIDKFPISRPNLTFSTLTVSNMSPEDSSIYLCSVAGTGSGNTIYFGEGSWLTVV.

J is TRBJ1-1 and V is TRBV7-9; no reliable D call. V gave up 3 bases and J gave up 3 bases, with 14 bases separating them. Germline CDR1 is SEHNR and CDR2 is FQNEAQ (reference sequence). This CDR3 contains 15 residues. Here the CDR3 DNA reads TGTGCCAGCAGCTTTTATGGAGGTCAGGACACTGAAGCTTTCTTT. As protein: CASSFYGGQDTEAFF.

The V and J genes are TRBV4-1 and TRBJ1-5; the D gene is possibly TRBD1 (6 bases). In germline, CDR1 is MGHRA, CDR2 YSYEKL. This CDR3 is built from 15 residues. Trimming removed 2 bases at V and 5 bases at J, with 13 bases between. CDR3 DNA: TGCGCCAGCAGCCAACTATACAGGGCCGATCAGCCCCAGCATTTT. Its protein is CASSQLYRADQPQHF.

The chain links TRBV6-5 to TRBJ2-5, with a weak D call TRBD2 (5 bases). The V end lost 7 bases, the J end lost 2 bases, and 5 bases lay between the germline ends. Germline CDR1 and CDR2: MNHEY and SVGAGI. CDR3 length: 11 amino acids. The CDR3 nucleotides read TGTGCCAGCAAGCGGCAAGAGACCCAGTACTTC. Translated: CASKRQETQYF.